The clone carrying this T cell receptor beta chain was seen more than once but under ten times. Its target is unknown. The entry originates in a study of T cell repertoires in cytomegalovirus infection. The wider study: HLA-C-restricted CMV epitopes, recently identified, and well-studied HLA-B-restricted ones were used by the study.

TCRdb independently ran MiXCR on the reads; one entry per CDR3 protein. The data show about 770,000 distinct CDR3 sequences, 29% seen once. This clonotype originated in a human donor in good health (CMV status not recorded). Some clones in this sample may be carry-over from other donors' samples. Source: cultured CD8+ T cells from PBMCs, taken from culture after CMV antigen stimulation.

Written as DNA, the CDR3 is TGTGCCAGCAGATTGACAGGGACACCCATGAACACTGAAGCTTTCTTT. Encoded protein: CASRLTGTPMNTEAFF. This chain links TRBV11-3 with TRBJ1-1, with 7 bases matching TRBD1. Trimming at V came to 6 bases and at J to 0 bases, leaving 10 bases not matched to a gene. CDR1 and CDR2 from the germline V gene are SGHNT and YENEEA. The length of the CDR3 is 16 residues.